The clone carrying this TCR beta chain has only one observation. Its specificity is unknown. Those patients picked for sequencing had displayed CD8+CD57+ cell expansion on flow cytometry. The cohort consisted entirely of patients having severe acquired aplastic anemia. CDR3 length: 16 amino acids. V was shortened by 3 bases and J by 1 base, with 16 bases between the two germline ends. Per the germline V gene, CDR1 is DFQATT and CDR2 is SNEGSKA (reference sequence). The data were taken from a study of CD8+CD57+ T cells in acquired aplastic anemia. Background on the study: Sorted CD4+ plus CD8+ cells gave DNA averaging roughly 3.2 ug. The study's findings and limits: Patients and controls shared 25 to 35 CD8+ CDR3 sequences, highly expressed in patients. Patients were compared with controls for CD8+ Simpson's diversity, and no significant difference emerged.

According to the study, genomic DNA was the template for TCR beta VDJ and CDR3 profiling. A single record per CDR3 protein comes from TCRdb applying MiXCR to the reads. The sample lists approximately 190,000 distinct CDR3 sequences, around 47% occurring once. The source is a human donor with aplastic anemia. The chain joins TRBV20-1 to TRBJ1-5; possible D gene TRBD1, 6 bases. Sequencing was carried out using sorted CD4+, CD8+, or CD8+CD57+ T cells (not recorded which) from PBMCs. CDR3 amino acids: CSASWRGARSNQPQHF. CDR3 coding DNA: TGCAGTGCTAGTTGGCGGGGGGCTAGGAGCAATCAGCCCCAGCATTTT.